What follows are 6 T cell receptor beta chains derived from one specimen sequenced in a study of blood T cell repertoires in COVID-19. Sequencing was performed with immunoSEQ multiplex PCR; in TCRdb, only in-frame clones are kept and a portion is missing. The data contain hundreds of thousands of clones, around 81% of them singletons. The sequencing sample was made of peripheral blood. The receptors here all came from a woman in her 50s with active or convalescent COVID-19.

This chain uses TRBV19 with TRBJ2-3; 8 bases map to TRBD2. Germline CDR1 and CDR2: LNHDA and SQIVND (reference sequence). The V segment lost 4 bases and the J segment 2 bases; nucleotides outside the gene matches: 5. This CDR3 is 15 amino acids long. CDR3 coding DNA: TGTGCCAGTAGTACATTTAGCGGGGTCACAGATACGCAGTATTTT. Translation: CASSTFSGVTDTQYF.

The chain employs TRBV5-1 and TRBJ2-5, with a possible D match to TRBD2 (6 bases). The CDR3 is 14 residues long. Trimming removed 0 bases at V and 7 bases at J, with 13 bases between. Germline-derived CDR1 and CDR2 are SGHRS and YFSETQ. The CDR3 protein is CASSLVAAQGTQYF. The CDR3 nucleotides read TGCGCCAGCAGCTTGGTAGCGGCCCAGGGGACCCAGTACTTC.

The V and J genes are TRBV19 and TRBJ2-2; no definite D call. Trimming removed 8 bases at V and 6 bases at J, with 7 bases between. The germline V gene has CDR1 LNHDA and CDR2 SQIVND (reference sequence). This CDR3 has 11 amino acids. This CDR3 reads CASHTAGELFF. The CDR3 nucleotides are TGTGCCAGTCATACGGCCGGGGAGCTGTTTTTT.

The V call is TRBV6-5, the J call TRBJ2-7, with TRBD1 identical over 9 bases. With 6 bases clipped from V and 4 bases from J, the junction kept 7 bases outside the gene matches. The CDR3 runs 14 residues. Per germline, CDR1 MNHEY and CDR2 SVGAGI. The CDR3, as DNA: TGTGCCAGCAGCTCACAGGGGGCATTTTACGAGCAGTACTTC. Amino acid sequence: CASSSQGAFYEQYF.

The chain couples TRBV5-1 to TRBJ2-5, with D hard to call. With 0 bases removed from V and 2 bases from J, the gap between germline ends came to 8 bases. Germline CDR1 reads SGHRS; CDR2 reads YFSETQ. This CDR3 is built from 14 residues. The CDR3 bases are TGCGCCAGCAGCTTGGCCGTCGGGCAAGAGACCCAGTACTTC. Protein sequence: CASSLAVGQETQYF.

V and J are TRBV28 and TRBJ1-5; D is unresolved. Germline values: CDR1 MDHEN, CDR2 SYDVKM. Trimming stripped 4 bases from V and 5 bases from J, with 9 bases between. This CDR3 has 13 amino acids. CDR3 sequence reads: CASSSTVYQPQHF. In nucleotides, the CDR3 is TGTGCCAGCAGTTCAACAGTTTATCAGCCCCAGCATTTT.